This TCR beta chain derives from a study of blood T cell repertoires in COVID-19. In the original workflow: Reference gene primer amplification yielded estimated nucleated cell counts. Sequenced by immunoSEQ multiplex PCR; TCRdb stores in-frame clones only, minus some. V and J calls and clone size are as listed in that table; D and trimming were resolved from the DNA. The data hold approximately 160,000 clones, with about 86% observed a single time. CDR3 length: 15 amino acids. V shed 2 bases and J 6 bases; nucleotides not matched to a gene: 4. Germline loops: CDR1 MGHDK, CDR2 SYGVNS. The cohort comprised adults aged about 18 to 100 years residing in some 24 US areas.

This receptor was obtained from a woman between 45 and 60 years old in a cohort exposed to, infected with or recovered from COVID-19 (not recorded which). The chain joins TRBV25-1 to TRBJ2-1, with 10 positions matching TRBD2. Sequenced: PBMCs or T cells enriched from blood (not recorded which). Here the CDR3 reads CASSERLAGVNEQFF. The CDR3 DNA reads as TGTGCCAGCAGTGAACGCCTAGCGGGAGTCAATGAGCAGTTCTTC.